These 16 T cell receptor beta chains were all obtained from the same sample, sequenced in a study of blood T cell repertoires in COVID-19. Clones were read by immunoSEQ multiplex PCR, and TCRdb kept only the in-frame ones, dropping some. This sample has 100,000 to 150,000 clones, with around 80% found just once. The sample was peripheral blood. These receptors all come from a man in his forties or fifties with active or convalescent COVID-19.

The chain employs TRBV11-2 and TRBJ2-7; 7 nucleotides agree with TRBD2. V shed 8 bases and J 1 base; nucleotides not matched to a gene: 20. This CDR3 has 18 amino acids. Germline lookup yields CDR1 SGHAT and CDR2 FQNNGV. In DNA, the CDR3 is TGTGCCAGCGCGGGGGTAGGAGGGGTTAATAGGGGTTCCTACGAGCAGTACTTC. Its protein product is CASAGVGGVNRGSYEQYF.

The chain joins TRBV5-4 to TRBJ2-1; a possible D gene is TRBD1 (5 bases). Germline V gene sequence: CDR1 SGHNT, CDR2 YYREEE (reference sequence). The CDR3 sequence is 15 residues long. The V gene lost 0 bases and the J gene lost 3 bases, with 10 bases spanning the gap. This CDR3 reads CASSLEGVGYNEQFF. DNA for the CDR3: TGTGCCAGCAGCTTGGAAGGGGTAGGCTACAATGAGCAGTTCTTC.

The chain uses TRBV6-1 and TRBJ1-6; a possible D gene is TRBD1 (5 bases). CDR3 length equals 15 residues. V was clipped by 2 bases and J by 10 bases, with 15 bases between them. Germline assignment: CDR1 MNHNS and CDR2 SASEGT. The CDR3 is CASSELGLAKSPLHF. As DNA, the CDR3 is TGTGCCAGCAGTGAACTGGGGCTGGCAAAATCACCCCTCCACTTT.

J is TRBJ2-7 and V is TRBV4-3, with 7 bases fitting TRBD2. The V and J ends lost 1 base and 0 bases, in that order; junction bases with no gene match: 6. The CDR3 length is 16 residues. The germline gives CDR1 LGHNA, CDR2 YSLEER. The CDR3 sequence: CASSQGLGGVSYEQYF. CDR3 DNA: TGCGCCAGCAGCCAAGGTCTGGGGGGGGTCTCCTACGAGCAGTACTTC.

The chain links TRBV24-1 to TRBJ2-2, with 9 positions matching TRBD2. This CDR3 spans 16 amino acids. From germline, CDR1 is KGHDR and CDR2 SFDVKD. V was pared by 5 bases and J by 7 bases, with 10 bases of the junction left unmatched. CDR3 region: CATSAYFGSGGGELFF. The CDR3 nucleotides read TGTGCCACCAGTGCCTATTTTGGTAGCGGGGGCGGGGAGCTGTTTTTT.

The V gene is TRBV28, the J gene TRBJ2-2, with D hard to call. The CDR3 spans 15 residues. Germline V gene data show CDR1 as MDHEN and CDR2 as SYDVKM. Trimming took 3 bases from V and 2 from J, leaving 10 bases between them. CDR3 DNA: TGTGCCAGCAGTTTTGCCGGTTATAACACCGGGGAGCTGTTTTTT. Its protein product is CASSFAGYNTGELFF.

For the CDR3, the DNA is TGTGCCAGCAGCGTATCCCCCGATCAGCCCCAGCATTTT. It specifies CASSVSPDQPQHF. This rearrangement joins TRBV9 to TRBJ1-5; D unresolved. The CDR3 extends over 13 amino acids. Germline CDR1 and CDR2: SGDLS and YYNGEE. V shed 1 base and J shed 5 bases, with 7 bases lying between them. Full variable domain (missing parts from reference TRBV9 and TRBJ1-5): DSGVTQTPKHLITATGQRVTLRCSPRSGDLSVYWYQQSLDQGLQFLIQYYNGEERAKGNILERFSAQQFPDLHSELNLSSLELGDSALYFCASSVSPDQPQHFGDGTRLSIL.

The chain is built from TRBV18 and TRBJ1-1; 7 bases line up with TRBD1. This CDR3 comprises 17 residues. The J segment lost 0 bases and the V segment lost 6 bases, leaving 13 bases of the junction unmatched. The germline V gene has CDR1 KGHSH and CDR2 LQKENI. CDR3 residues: CASSSNGGGGVNTEAFF. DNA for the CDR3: TGTGCCAGCTCCTCCAATGGAGGGGGCGGGGTGAACACTGAAGCTTTCTTT.

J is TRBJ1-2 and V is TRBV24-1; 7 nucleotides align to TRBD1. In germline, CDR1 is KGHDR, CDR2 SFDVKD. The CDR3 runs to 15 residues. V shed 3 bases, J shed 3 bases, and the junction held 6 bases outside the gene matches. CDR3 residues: CATSDPQGGDYGYTF. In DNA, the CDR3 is TGTGCCACCAGTGATCCCCAGGGGGGTGACTATGGCTACACCTTC.

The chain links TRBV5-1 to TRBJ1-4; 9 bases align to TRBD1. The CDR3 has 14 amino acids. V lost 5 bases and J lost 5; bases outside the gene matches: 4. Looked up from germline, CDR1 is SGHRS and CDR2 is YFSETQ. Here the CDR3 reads CASSRTGVNEKLFF. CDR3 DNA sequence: TGCGCCAGCAGTCGGACAGGGGTAAATGAAAAACTGTTTTTT.

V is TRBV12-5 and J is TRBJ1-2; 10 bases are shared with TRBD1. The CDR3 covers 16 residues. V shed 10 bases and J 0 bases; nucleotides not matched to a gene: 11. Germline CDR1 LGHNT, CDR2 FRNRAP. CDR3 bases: TGTGCTAACCTCCGGGACAGGGGCTACCCTAACTATGGCTACACCTTC. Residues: CANLRDRGYPNYGYTF.

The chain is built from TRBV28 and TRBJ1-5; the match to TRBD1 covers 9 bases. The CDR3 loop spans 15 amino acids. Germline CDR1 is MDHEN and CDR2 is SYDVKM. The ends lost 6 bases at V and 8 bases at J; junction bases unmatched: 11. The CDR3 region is CASSSRQGGIKPQHF. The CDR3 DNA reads TGTGCCAGCAGCTCGAGACAGGGGGGGATTAAGCCCCAGCATTTT.

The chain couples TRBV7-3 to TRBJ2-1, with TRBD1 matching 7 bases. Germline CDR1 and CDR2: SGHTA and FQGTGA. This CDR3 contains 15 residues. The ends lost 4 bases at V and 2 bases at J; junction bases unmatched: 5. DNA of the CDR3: TGTGCCAGCAGCTCTCGGACAGGCCCCTACAATGAGCAGTTCTTC. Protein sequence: CASSSRTGPYNEQFF.

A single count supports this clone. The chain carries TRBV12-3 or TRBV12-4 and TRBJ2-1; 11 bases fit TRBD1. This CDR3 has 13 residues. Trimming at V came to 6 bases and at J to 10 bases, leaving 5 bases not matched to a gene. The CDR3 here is CASRPGTGGEQFF. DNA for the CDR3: TGTGCCAGCAGACCCGGGACAGGGGGGGAGCAGTTCTTC.

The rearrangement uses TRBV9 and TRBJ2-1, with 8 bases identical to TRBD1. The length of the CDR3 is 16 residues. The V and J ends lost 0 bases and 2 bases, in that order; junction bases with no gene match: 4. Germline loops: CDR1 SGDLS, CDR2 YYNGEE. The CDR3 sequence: CASSVAGTGTYNEQFF. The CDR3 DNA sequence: TGTGCCAGCAGCGTAGCCGGGACAGGAACCTACAATGAGCAGTTCTTC.

Written as DNA, the CDR3 is TGTGCCAGCAGCCAACCCTCGGGGAGCTCCTATAATTCACCCCTCCACTTT. Protein product: CASSQPSGSSYNSPLHF. The J gene is TRBJ1-6, the V gene TRBV14, with D hard to call. The CDR3 loop spans 17 amino acids. V lost 2 bases, J lost 0 bases, and 11 bases lay in between. CDR1 SGHDN and CDR2 FVKESK come from the germline V gene. Full variable domain (outside the CDR3, taken from reference TRBV14 and TRBJ1-6): EAGVTQFPSHSVIEKGQTVTLRCDPISGHDNLYWYRRVMGKEIKFLLHFVKESKQDESGMPNNRFLAERTGGTYSTLKVQPAELEDSGVYFCASSQPSGSSYNSPLHFGNGTRLTVT.